A selection of T cell receptor beta chains follows, all from one sample in a study of OX40 agonist ivuxolimab in advanced cancers. Assay used: immunoSEQ multiplex PCR; TCRdb lists only in-frame clones, some missing. Of tens of thousands of clones in the sample, about 93% were seen once. Specimen: CD4+ or CD8+ T cells sorted from blood, collected in a trial of the OX40 agonist ivuxolimab. The receptors come from an adult with an advanced solid tumor such as melanoma, head and neck, liver or kidney cancer. The CDR3 runs from the conserved cysteine through the conserved F or W. A D gene is named only where the DNA matches it firmly. The listing skips clone size in some rows; elsewhere it reads once, few, many or a size class.

cdr3_nt,cdr3_aa,v_call,d_call,clone_size,j_call
TGTGCCAGCAGCTTAGGTGAGCGGCCCCCTCCCAGGGACAATGAGCAGTTCTTC,CASSLGERPPPRDNEQFF,TRBV7-2,-,-,TRBJ2-1
TGTGCCAGCAGTTTATTTCAGGGTATCTACGAGCAGTACTTC,CASSLFQGIYEQYF,TRBV27,-,-,TRBJ2-7
TGTGCCAGCAGTTGGGGACCGAACTCCTACGAGCAGTACTTC,CASSWGPNSYEQYF,TRBV27,-,-,TRBJ2-7
TGTGCCAGCAGCTTAGTAGGCAGTCCCACTAAGGGCTACACCTTC,CASSLVGSPTKGYTF,TRBV7-8,-,-,TRBJ1-2
TGTGCCAGCAGCTTTGAAGGAAACAATCAGCCCCAGCATTTT,CASSFEGNNQPQHF,TRBV5-4,-,-,TRBJ1-5
TGTGCCAGCAGCGACAACCCCGACATTGGTTCGTTCTATGGCTACACCTTC,CASSDNPDIGSFYGYTF,TRBV9,-,once,TRBJ1-2
TGTGCCAGCGCCGAAGCGACAGGATACGAGCAGTACTTC,CASAEATGYEQYF,TRBV5-6,-,-,TRBJ2-7
TGTGCCAGCAGTTTTTCCGAGACCTACGAGCAGTACTTC,CASSFSETYEQYF,TRBV27,-,-,TRBJ2-7
TGTGCCAGCAGCCGGGACAGCTCCTACGAGCAGTACTTC,CASSRDSSYEQYF,TRBV7-9,TRBD1,-,TRBJ2-7
TGTGCCAGCAGTGCCAGGATCATGAACACTGAAGCTTTCTTT,CASSARIMNTEAFF,TRBV28,-,few,TRBJ1-1
TGTGCTAGTGGTTTGCCTCCCGGGGGAGGGTACGACACCGGGGAGCTGTTTTTT,CASGLPPGGGYDTGELFF,TRBV12-5,TRBD2,-,TRBJ2-2
TGTGCCAGCTCACCACCGGTCGGGCAGCCCCAGCATTTT,CASSPPVGQPQHF,TRBV18,-,-,TRBJ1-5
TGCGCCAGCAGCTTGCGGGGGGCCCTAGCGCCCAGCACAGATACGCAGTATTTT,CASSLRGALAPSTDTQYF,TRBV5-1,-,-,TRBJ2-3
TGTGCCAGCAGGGGCCTTAATAATGCTGAAGCTTTCTTT,CASRGLNNAEAFF,TRBV6-4,-,-,TRBJ1-1
TGTGCCAGCAGCGACAGGGACTACACCGGGGAGCTGTTTTTT,CASSDRDYTGELFF,TRBV9,-,-,TRBJ2-2
TGTGCCAGCAGTTTATCAGGGGTTAGCGCGGGCTACACCTTC,CASSLSGVSAGYTF,TRBV27,-,-,TRBJ1-2
TGTGCCAGCAGCTTAGTCCCGGGACAGGGGAACAATGAGCAGTTCTTC,CASSLVPGQGNNEQFF,TRBV7-9,TRBD1,-,TRBJ2-1
TGTGCCAGCAGTGAGAGACAGGTCAATGAGCAGTTCTTC,CASSERQVNEQFF,TRBV2,-,-,TRBJ2-1
TGTGCCAGCAGCTTAGGGGCCCCGGCCGGCCGCCCCTCTCTACAGTTCTTC,CASSLGAPAGRPSLQFF,TRBV7-6,-,-,TRBJ2-1
TGCGCCAGCAGCCAAGCGGGGGGGAACGAGCAGTACTTC,CASSQAGGNEQYF,TRBV4-3,TRBD2,-,TRBJ2-7
TGTGCCAATCAGGGGGCCGGTCCCCAGCATTTT,CANQGAGPQHF,TRBV28,TRBD1,-,TRBJ1-5
TGCGCCAGCAGCCAAGACCCGTCAGGGAGGAACGGCTACACCTTC,CASSQDPSGRNGYTF,TRBV4-1,-,-,TRBJ1-2
TGTGCCAGCAGCGTGACCCTGGGACAGGCCTCTGGAAACACCATATATTTT,CASSVTLGQASGNTIYF,TRBV9,TRBD1,-,TRBJ1-3
TGTGCCCACTGGTCCGGGGAGCTGTTTTTT,CAHWSGELFF,TRBV6-1,-,-,TRBJ2-2
TGTGCCAGCAGCCTCACTCCCTACGAGCAGTACTTC,CASSLTPYEQYF,TRBV7-2,-,-,TRBJ2-7
TGCGCCAGCAGCCAGGACAGGGACTCTGGAAACACCATATATTTT,CASSQDRDSGNTIYF,TRBV5-1,TRBD1,-,TRBJ1-3
TGTGCCAGCAGTTGGATACGACCGGGACTAGCGGGAGTTCATGAGCAGTTCTTC,CASSWIRPGLAGVHEQFF,TRBV28,TRBD2,-,TRBJ2-1
TGTGCCAGCAGCCTCGGAGGCCTGGGAAATCAGCCCCAGCATTTT,CASSLGGLGNQPQHF,TRBV28,-,-,TRBJ1-5
TGCAGCGTTGAAGATGGGGCGGGGAGAGCCTACGAGCAGTACTTC,CSVEDGAGRAYEQYF,TRBV29-1,-,-,TRBJ2-7
TGTGCCAGCAGCCTCGAGGGTCTTGGATTAGGGGTCTACGAGCAGTACTTC,CASSLEGLGLGVYEQYF,TRBV27,-,-,TRBJ2-7
TGTGCCAGCAGCTTTGGACCCACCAATGAGCAGTTCTTC,CASSFGPTNEQFF,TRBV7-9,-,-,TRBJ2-1